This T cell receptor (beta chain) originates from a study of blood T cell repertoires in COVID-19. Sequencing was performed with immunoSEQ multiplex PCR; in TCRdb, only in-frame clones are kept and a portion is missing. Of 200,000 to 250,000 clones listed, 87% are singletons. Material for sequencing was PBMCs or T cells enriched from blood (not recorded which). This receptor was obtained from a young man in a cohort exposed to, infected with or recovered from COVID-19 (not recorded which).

CDR3 region: CASSYRMAGSSYEQYF. CDR3 nucleotide sequence: TGTGCCAGCAGCTACCGGATGGCAGGAAGCTCCTACGAGCAGTACTTC. The chain couples TRBV7-8 to TRBJ2-7; no reliable D call. V lost 4 bases and J 0 bases, leaving 16 bases between the germline ends. Per the germline V gene, CDR1 is SGHVS and CDR2 is FQNEAQ. CDR3 length equals 16 residues.